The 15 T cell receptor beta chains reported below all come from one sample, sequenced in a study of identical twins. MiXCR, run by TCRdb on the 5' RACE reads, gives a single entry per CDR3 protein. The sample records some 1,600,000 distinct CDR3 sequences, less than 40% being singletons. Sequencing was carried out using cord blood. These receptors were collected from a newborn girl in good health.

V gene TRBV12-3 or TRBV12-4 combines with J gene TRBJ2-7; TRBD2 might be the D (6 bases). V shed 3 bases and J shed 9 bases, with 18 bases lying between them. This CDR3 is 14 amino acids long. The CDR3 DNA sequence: TGTGCCAGCAGTTTCTCCGGGCCCCTCGGGGGGCAGTACTTC. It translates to CASSFSGPLGGQYF.

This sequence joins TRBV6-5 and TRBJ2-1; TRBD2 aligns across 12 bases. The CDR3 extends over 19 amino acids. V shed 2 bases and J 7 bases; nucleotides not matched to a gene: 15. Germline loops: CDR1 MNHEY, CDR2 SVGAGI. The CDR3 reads CASSYVWRTSGKGGNEQFF. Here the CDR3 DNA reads TGTGCCAGCAGTTACGTTTGGCGGACTAGCGGGAAAGGTGGGAATGAGCAGTTCTTC.

The CDR3 sequence: CAIQGDGYTF. The CDR3 DNA is TGTGCCATCCAGGGGGATGGCTACACCTTC. This rearrangement joins TRBV10-3 to TRBJ1-2; 7 nucleotides align to TRBD1. The CDR3 contains 10 residues. CDR1 is ENHRY, CDR2 SYGVKD, per germline. Trimming at V came to 8 bases and at J to 6 bases, leaving 0 bases not matched to a gene.

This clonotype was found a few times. CDR3 sequence (DNA): TGTGCCAGCATAGGGGTTACTGAAGCTTTCTTT. It translates to CASIGVTEAFF. The V call is TRBV12-3 or TRBV12-4, the J call TRBJ1-1, with a tentative D call TRBD1 (5 bases). This CDR3 comprises 11 residues. Trimming cost V 7 bases and J 5 bases, with 8 bases left between them.

The CDR3 here is CASSPYPEVRTKNIQYF. The CDR3 bases are TGTGCCAGCAGTCCCTACCCGGAGGTCCGGACCAAAAACATTCAGTACTTC. J is TRBJ2-4 and V is TRBV27; maybe TRBD2 (5 bases). CDR3 length equals 17 residues. CDR1 is MNHEY and CDR2 is SMNVEV in the germline V gene (reference sequence). Trimming took off 5 bases at V and 2 bases at J, with 19 bases between the two ends.

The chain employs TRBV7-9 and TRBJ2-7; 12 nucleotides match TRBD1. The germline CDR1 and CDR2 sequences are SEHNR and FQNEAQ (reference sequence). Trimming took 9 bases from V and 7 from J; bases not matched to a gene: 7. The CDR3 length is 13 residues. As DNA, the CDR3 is TGTGCCAGGGGGACAGGGGGCAACAATGAGCAGTACTTC. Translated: CARGTGGNNEQYF.

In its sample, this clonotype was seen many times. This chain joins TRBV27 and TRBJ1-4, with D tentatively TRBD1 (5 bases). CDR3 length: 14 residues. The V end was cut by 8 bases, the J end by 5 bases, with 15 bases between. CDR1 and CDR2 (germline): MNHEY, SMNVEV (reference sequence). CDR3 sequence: CASSGHNQNEKLFF. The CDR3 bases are TGTGCCAGCTCCGGACACAACCAAAATGAAAAACTGTTTTTT. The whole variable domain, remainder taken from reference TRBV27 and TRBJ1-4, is EAQVTQNPRYLITVTGKKLTVTCSQNMNHEYMSWYRQDPGLGLRQIYYSMNVEVTDKGDVPEGYKVSRKEKRNFPLILESPSPNQTSLYFCASSGHNQNEKLFFGSGTQLSVL.

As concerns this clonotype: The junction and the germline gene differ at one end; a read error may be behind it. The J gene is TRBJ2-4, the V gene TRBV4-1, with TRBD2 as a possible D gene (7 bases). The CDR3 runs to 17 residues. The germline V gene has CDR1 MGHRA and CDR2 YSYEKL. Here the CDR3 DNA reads TGCGCCAGCAGCCAATTGCTGGGGGGGCTGGCCAAAAACATTCGGTACTTC. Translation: CASSQLLGGLAKNIRYF.

This chain's CDR3 is CASTPGRKTNYGYTF. CDR3 nucleotide sequence: TGTGCCAGCACCCCCGGTCGGAAGACTAACTATGGCTACACCTTC. The rearrangement joins TRBV12-3 or TRBV12-4 to TRBJ1-2; D is ambiguous. The CDR3 spans 15 residues. V was clipped by 7 bases and J by 0 bases, with 15 bases between them.

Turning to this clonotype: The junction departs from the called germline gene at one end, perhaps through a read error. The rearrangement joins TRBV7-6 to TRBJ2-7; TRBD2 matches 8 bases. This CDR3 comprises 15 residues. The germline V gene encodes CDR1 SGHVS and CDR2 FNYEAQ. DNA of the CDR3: TGTGCCGGCAGCTCGGGACTAGGCGTTTCATACGAGCAGTACTTC. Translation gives CAGSSGLGVSYEQYF.

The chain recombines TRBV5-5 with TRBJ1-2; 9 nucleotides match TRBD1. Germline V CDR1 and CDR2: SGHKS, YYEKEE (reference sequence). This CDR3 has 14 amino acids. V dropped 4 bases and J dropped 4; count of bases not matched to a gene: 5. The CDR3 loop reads CASSVTGGPYGYTF. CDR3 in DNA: TGTGCCAGCAGCGTAACAGGGGGCCCCTATGGCTACACCTTC.

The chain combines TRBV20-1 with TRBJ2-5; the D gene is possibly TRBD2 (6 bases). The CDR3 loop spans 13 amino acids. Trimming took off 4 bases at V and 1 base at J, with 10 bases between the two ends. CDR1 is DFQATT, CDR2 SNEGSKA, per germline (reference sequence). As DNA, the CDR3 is TGCAGTGCTAAGGCTAGCGCCCAAGAGACCCAGTACTTC. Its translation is CSAKASAQETQYF.

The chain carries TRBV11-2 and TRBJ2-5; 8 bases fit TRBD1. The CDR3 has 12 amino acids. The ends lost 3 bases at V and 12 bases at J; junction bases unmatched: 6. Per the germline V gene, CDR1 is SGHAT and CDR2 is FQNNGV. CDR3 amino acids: CASSLAPDREYF. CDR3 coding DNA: TGTGCCAGCAGCTTGGCTCCGGACAGGGAGTACTTC.

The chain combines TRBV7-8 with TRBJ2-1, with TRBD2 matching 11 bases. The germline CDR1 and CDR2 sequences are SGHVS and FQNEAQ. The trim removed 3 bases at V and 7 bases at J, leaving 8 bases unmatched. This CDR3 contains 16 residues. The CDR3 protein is CASSLLAGGRGNEQFF. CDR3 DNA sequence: TGTGCCAGCAGCTTGCTAGCGGGAGGTCGAGGGAATGAGCAGTTCTTC. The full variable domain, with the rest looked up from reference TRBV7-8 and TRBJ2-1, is GAGVSQSPRYKVAKRGQDVALRCDPISGHVSLFWYQQALGQGPEFLTYFQNEAQLDKSGLPSDRFFAERPEGSVSTLKIQRTQQEDSAVYLCASSLLAGGRGNEQFFGPGTRLTVL.

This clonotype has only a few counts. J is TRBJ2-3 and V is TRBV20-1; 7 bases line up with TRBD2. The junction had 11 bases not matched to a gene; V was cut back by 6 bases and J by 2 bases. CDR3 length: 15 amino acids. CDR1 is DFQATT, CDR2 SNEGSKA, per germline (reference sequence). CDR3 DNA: TGCAGTGCCGTTTATGGGGGGGGATACACAGATACGCAGTATTTT. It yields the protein CSAVYGGGYTDTQYF.